Listed below are T cell receptor beta chains from one sample, sequenced in a study of response to subunit inactivated influenza vaccine. TCRdb independently ran MiXCR on the RT-PCR reads; one entry per CDR3 protein. The data hold about 780,000 distinct CDR3 sequences, with less than 20% observed a single time. Sequences were derived from PBMCs from blood, sampled more than 4 days after vaccination. Every receptor here comes from a man aged 45-65 years who received an inactivated influenza vaccine. The CDR3 runs from the conserved cysteine through the conserved F or W. Each record gives: clone size, J gene, D gene, V gene, CDR3 DNA, CDR3 protein. D genes are given only for firm matches. Where a row states a size, it is once, few, many or the class of an expanded clone; other rows omit it.

clone_size: .; j_call: TRBJ1-5; d_call: .; v_call: TRBV12-3/TRBV12-4; cdr3_nt: TGTGCCAGCAGCTTTACAGGATTCAATCAGCCCCAGCATTTT; cdr3_aa: CASSFTGFNQPQHF
clone_size: .; j_call: TRBJ1-2; d_call: .; v_call: TRBV5-1; cdr3_nt: TGCGCCAGCAGCCTGGAGGGACTTCGCTATGGCTACACCTTC; cdr3_aa: CASSLEGLRYGYTF
clone_size: few; j_call: TRBJ2-5; d_call: .; v_call: TRBV7-9; cdr3_nt: TGTGCCAGCAGTCAGGGGGGAACCCAGTACTTC; cdr3_aa: CASSQGGTQYF
clone_size: few; j_call: TRBJ2-7; d_call: .; v_call: TRBV10-3; cdr3_nt: TGTGCCATCAGTGGTAAGGAGGGGATGAGGTACGAGCAGTACTTC; cdr3_aa: CAISGKEGMRYEQYF
clone_size: .; j_call: TRBJ1-6; d_call: .; v_call: TRBV20-1; cdr3_nt: TGCAGTGCTATTGACTGGACAGCCTATAATTCACCCCTCCACTTT; cdr3_aa: CSAIDWTAYNSPLHF
clone_size: .; j_call: TRBJ2-7; d_call: TRBD2; v_call: TRBV7-2; cdr3_nt: TGTGCCAGCAGCTTAGAAGGTGGACTAGCGCATCTCCAGCAGTACTTC; cdr3_aa: CASSLEGGLAHLQQYF
clone_size: .; j_call: TRBJ2-2; d_call: TRBD2; v_call: TRBV4-3; cdr3_nt: TGTGCCAGCAGCCAAGAGACTAGCGGGAACACCGGGGAGCTGTTTTTT; cdr3_aa: CASSQETSGNTGELFF
clone_size: few; j_call: TRBJ2-3; d_call: TRBD1; v_call: TRBV6-2/TRBV6-3; cdr3_nt: TGTGCCAGCAGTTACTATGGACAGGGAATCCCAGATACGCAGTATTTT; cdr3_aa: CASSYYGQGIPDTQYF
clone_size: .; j_call: TRBJ2-2; d_call: .; v_call: TRBV20-1; cdr3_nt: TGCAGTGCAGAGGGGTCTTGGCGCGACTTGACCGGGGAGCTGTTTTTT; cdr3_aa: CSAEGSWRDLTGELFF
clone_size: .; j_call: TRBJ2-5; d_call: TRBD1; v_call: TRBV6-1; cdr3_nt: TGTGCCAGCAGTGAACACGTGAAGACAGGGGAGACCCAGTACTTC; cdr3_aa: CASSEHVKTGETQYF